Below are 3 T cell receptor beta chains sequenced from a single sample in a study of breast tumors, draining lymph nodes, adjacent tissues. TCRdb analysed the multiplex PCR reads with MiXCR anew, one entry per CDR3 protein. The repertoire holds 200,000 to 250,000 distinct CDR3 sequences, with about 30% as singletons. Samples came from axillary lymph nodes draining the breast cancer. Sequencing used axillary lymph node tissue. The receptors were gathered from a female donor with breast cancer. Some clones in this sample may be carry-over from other donors' samples.

In this sample, this clonotype turned up many times. The chain carries TRBV30 and TRBJ2-3; D unresolved. Germline V gene sequence: CDR1 GTSNPN, CDR2 SVGIG (reference sequence). CDR3 length: 15 amino acids. Trimming stripped 0 bases from V and 2 bases from J, with 12 bases between. The CDR3 coding sequence is TGTGCCTGGAGTGTACAGACTTATTACACAGATACGCAGTATTTT. Amino acid sequence: CAWSVQTYYTDTQYF.

On this clonotype: This sequence may be a read error, since a much larger clone differs from it by one base. The chain recombines TRBV6-1 with TRBJ2-1; 7 positions agree with TRBD2. Germline lookup yields CDR1 MNHNS and CDR2 SASEGT. The CDR3 has 14 residues. The DNA of the CDR3 is TGTGCCAGCAGCAGCGGGATCTCCTACAATGAGCAGGTCTTC. It is translated as CASSSGISYNEQVF.

This clonotype was seen a handful of times. This may be a read error: a much more frequent sequence differs by one nucleotide. The chain combines TRBV20-1 with TRBJ1-2, with 7 bases lining up with TRBD1. V shed 2 bases and J 4 bases; nucleotides not matched to a gene: 10. The CDR3 is 15 residues long. Germline V gene lookup returns CDR1 DFQATT and CDR2 SNEGSKA (reference sequence). The CDR3 region is CSARTSATGTYGYTF. The CDR3 bases are TGCAGTGCTAGAACCTCCGCGACAGGGACCTATGGCTACACCTTC.